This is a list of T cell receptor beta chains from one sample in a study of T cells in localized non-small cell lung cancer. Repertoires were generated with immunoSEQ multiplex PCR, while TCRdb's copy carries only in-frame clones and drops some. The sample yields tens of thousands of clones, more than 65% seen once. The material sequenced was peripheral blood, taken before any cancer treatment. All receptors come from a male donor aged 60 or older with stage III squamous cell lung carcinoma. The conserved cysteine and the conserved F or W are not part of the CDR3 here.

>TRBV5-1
ASSFNPRDRGLWSNQPQH
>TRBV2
ASSETGIRSEQY
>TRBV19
ASAGGAGNQPQH
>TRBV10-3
AISGGGEAF
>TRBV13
ASSPRLAGNNEQF
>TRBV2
ASSEDGIRNSPLH
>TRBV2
ASSRQGGFYEQY
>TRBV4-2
ASSQDDRGGTNEKLF
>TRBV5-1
ASSLNRERGNTEAF
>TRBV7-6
ASSLARVAQPQH
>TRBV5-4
ASSGLGGLGEQY
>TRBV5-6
ASSFGLLGTDTQY
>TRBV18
ASSPPSAGALNTEAF
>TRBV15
ATSIHLGSGANVLT
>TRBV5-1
ASSRAGGGTDTQY
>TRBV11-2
ASSSGQGAALT
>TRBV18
ASSPTSGSTDTQY
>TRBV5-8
ASSQDPQANYGYT
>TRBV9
ASSVGMGGGGQPQH
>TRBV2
ASSDFGQGVDSPLH
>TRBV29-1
SGILAGATYNEQF
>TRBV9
ASSVEGNGQTQY
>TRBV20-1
SANDNTEAF
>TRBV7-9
ASSLASPRGEKLF
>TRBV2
ATSPQGGVNTGELF
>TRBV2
ASKLDRGRGNEQF
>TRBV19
ASSATTSGRETQY
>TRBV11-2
ASSNLLARLRDRYEKLF
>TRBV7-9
ASSSVFDTTRTEAF
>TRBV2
ASSTGQLMNTEAF
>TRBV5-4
ASSLDRVNEKLF
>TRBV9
ASSVGLAPGLDTQY
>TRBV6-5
ASSYSKGPGTQY
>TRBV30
AWRYRGLVNTEAF
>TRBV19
ASSTGGSGANVLT
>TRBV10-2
ASGGDRVITEAF
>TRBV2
ASSGNRATNEKLF
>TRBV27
ASHGGTSVYNEQF
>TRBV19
ASSGGQGTTEAF
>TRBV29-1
SALRPGYEQY
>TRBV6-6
ASSRGTNQPQH
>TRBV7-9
ASSPRQGHYGYT
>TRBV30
AWSIRGTGKTVYEQY
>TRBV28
ASTSLAGGVETQY
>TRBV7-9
ASSLLGNTEAF
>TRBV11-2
ASSLDGWGATNEKLF
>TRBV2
ASSPVFREETQY
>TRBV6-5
ASSYSGRPHEKLF
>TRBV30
AWSVGGMETQY
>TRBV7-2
ASSLVGRLSYEQY
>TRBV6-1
ASRAGGAPYEQY
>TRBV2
ASSEVAVNTEAF
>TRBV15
ATSRAPPVRDGYT
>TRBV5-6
ASSLRGNIQY
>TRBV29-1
SVATRSGANVLT
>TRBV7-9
ASETVSNEQF
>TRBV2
AAGPLSGNTIY
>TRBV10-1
ASSTAWGADTQY
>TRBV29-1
SAERGTGFGNEQF
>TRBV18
ASSPPSSYEQY